This TCR beta chain is drawn from a study of cytomegalovirus exposure and HLA in healthy donors. Whole-study results and caveats: It emerged from a later analysis that several of the most significant clusters appeared to be linked to common viral pathogens. The availability of immune exposure information extended only to CMV serostatus.

Primers: 60 Vbeta forward and 13 Jbeta reverse. Here immunoSEQ multiplex PCR was the method, and the copy in TCRdb shows in-frame clones only, minus some. This sample carries about 96,000 clones, roughly 80% of them seen once, and the ten largest clones take around 7.3%. Concerning this clone: Its matching antigen is unknown.

The CDR3 consists of 17 residues. The ends were cut back, 6 bases at V and 1 base at J, with 21 bases in the middle. Germline CDR1 and CDR2: MNHEY and SMNVEV (reference sequence). Sequencing was performed on PBMCs. This sequence originates from a man between 50 and 59 years old in good health and CMV-seropositive. The rearrangement links TRBV27 to TRBJ1-1; D is uncertain. CDR3 coding DNA: TGTGCCAGCAGACTAAAGAGTGTGGAAGCTCAGAACACTGAAGCTTTCTTT. Translating it yields CASRLKSVEAQNTEAFF.